One T cell receptor beta chain is described in this entry. This sample was included in a study of T cells in localized non-small cell lung cancer. CDR1 and CDR2 from the germline V gene are WSHSY and SAAADI. V lost 1 base, J lost 0 bases, and 2 bases stayed unmatched. This CDR3 spans 16 amino acids. The data were produced by immunoSEQ multiplex PCR, yet TCRdb's version contains in-frame clones alone and is incomplete. The table records 70,000 to 100,000 clones, roughly 91% of them present only once. This receptor was taken from a woman aged 40-69 years with stage II squamous cell lung carcinoma. The starting material was PBMCs, obtained before any cancer treatment. The J gene is TRBJ1-1, the V gene TRBV10-2, with TRBD1 matching over 10 bases. For the CDR3, the DNA is TGCGCCAGCAGTGAGTGGACAGGGGGGTTGAACACTGAAGCTTTCTTT. Its protein is CASSEWTGGLNTEAFF.